The 14 T cell receptor beta chains below come from one sample, sequenced in a study of blood T cell repertoires in COVID-19. Sequenced by immunoSEQ multiplex PCR; TCRdb stores in-frame clones only, minus some. Here the sample spans roughly 100,000 clones, roughly 80% being singletons. The specimen sequenced was peripheral blood. The receptors were gathered from a woman of 80 years or more with acute or convalescent COVID-19.

At least ten counts were recorded for this clone. V usage is TRBV5-6 and J usage is TRBJ1-5; 7 positions match TRBD1. Germline CDR1 SGHDT, CDR2 YYEEEE. The J segment lost 6 bases and the V segment lost 5 bases, leaving 8 bases of the junction unmatched. The CDR3 runs 14 residues. This chain's CDR3 is CASSRRDRTQPQHF. In nucleotides, the CDR3 is TGTGCCAGCAGTCGCCGGGACAGAACTCAGCCCCAGCATTTT.

The chain employs TRBV12-3 or TRBV12-4 and TRBJ1-5; tentatively, D is TRBD1 (5 bases). The CDR3 has 13 amino acids. V was shortened by 2 bases and J by 7 bases, with 9 bases between the two germline ends. The CDR3 DNA follows: TGTGCCAGCAGTTTATGGGGGGTCCAGCCCCAGCATTTT. It encodes CASSLWGVQPQHF.

The V and J genes are TRBV9 and TRBJ1-1; TRBD1 aligns across 7 bases. The J segment lost 0 bases and the V segment lost 4 bases, leaving 6 bases of the junction unmatched. Looked up from germline, CDR1 is SGDLS and CDR2 is YYNGEE. This CDR3 comprises 15 residues. The CDR3 reads CASSPGTVMNTEAFF. CDR3 bases: TGTGCCAGCAGCCCCGGGACAGTCATGAACACTGAAGCTTTCTTT.

CDR3 in amino acids: CASSFYGAGELFF. The DNA for the CDR3 is TGTGCCAGCAGCTTTTACGGGGCCGGGGAGCTGTTTTTT. This chain uses TRBV5-4 with TRBJ2-2; D is perhaps TRBD2 (5 bases). Trimming cost V 2 bases and J 6 bases, with 8 bases left between them. Germline V gene lookup returns CDR1 SGHNT and CDR2 YYREEE (reference sequence). The CDR3 runs to 13 residues.

This sequence joins TRBV19 and TRBJ2-2; D unclear. Germline V gene lookup returns CDR1 LNHDA and CDR2 SQIVND (reference sequence). This CDR3 region has 16 residues. The V gene lost 7 bases and the J gene lost 3 bases, with 18 bases spanning the gap. CDR3 loop: CASTLLTPPDTGELFF. The CDR3 coding sequence is TGTGCCAGTACTCTTTTGACACCTCCGGACACCGGGGAGCTGTTTTTT.

This clone has a single count. The same CDR3 arises from other DNA sequences in this sample as well. The rearrangement uses TRBV11-2 and TRBJ1-1, with no clear D. The CDR3 spans 14 residues. V gave up 1 base and J gave up 1 base, with 7 bases separating them. Germline V gene sequence: CDR1 SGHAT, CDR2 FQNNGV. CDR3 nucleotide sequence: TGTGCCAGCAGCTTAGCCGCGGGGAACACTGAAGCTTTCTTT. Its protein product is CASSLAAGNTEAFF.

The chain has TRBV2 and TRBJ2-7; D call uncertain. The V gene lost 6 bases and the J gene lost 3 bases, with 9 bases spanning the gap. The CDR3 loop spans 12 amino acids. Germline CDR1 is SNHLY and CDR2 is FYNNEI. The chain's CDR3 is CASSPVFYEQYF. CDR3 bases: TGTGCCAGCAGCCCCGTGTTCTACGAGCAGTACTTC.

The chain employs TRBV23-1 and TRBJ1-4, with 7 bases that match TRBD1. TRBV23-1 belongs to the ORF category, with a function that is uncertain. V was pared by 8 bases and J by 0 bases, with 9 bases of the junction left unmatched. This CDR3 comprises 16 residues. The CDR3 DNA reads as TGCGCCAGCTCTCCTGACAGGGTATCAACTAATGAAAAACTGTTTTTT. Protein product: CASSPDRVSTNEKLFF.

The chain is built from TRBV7-2 and TRBJ1-5, with 9 bases aligning to TRBD1. CDR3 length: 15 amino acids. Germline CDR1 SGHTA, CDR2 FQGNSA. V was pared by 5 bases and J by 7 bases, with 9 bases of the junction left unmatched. The CDR3 sequence is CASSLAGTGYQPQHF. The CDR3 coding sequence is TGTGCCAGCAGCCTCGCCGGGACAGGGTACCAGCCCCAGCATTTT.

The chain links TRBV18 to TRBJ2-1, with 8 nucleotides matching TRBD1. V dropped 4 bases and J dropped 10; count of bases not matched to a gene: 6. CDR3 length: 13 amino acids. Germline CDR1 KGHSH, CDR2 LQKENI. This chain's CDR3 is CASSLGQGIEQFF. CDR3 nucleotides: TGTGCCAGCTCACTCGGACAGGGTATAGAGCAGTTCTTC.

The rearrangement uses TRBV30 and TRBJ2-5; no reliable D call. The CDR3 is 13 amino acids. Germline CDR1 GTSNPN, CDR2 SVGIG (reference sequence). The V gene lost 0 bases and the J gene lost 1 base, with 6 bases spanning the gap. This CDR3 is CAWSVLLQETQYF. For the CDR3, the DNA is TGTGCCTGGAGTGTTTTACTCCAAGAGACCCAGTACTTC.

This clone was observed a few times. The CDR3 nucleotides read TGCGCCAGCAGCTTGAGACGGGAGGCCGGGGAGCTGTTTTTT. Translated: CASSLRREAGELFF. This rearrangement joins TRBV5-1 to TRBJ2-2, with 7 bases lining up with TRBD2. CDR3 length: 14 amino acids. CDR1 and CDR2 from the germline V gene are SGHRS and YFSETQ. V shed 1 base and J 6 bases; nucleotides not matched to a gene: 3.

V gene TRBV11-2 combines with J gene TRBJ2-5; D gene uncertain. Germline V CDR1 and CDR2: SGHAT, FQNNGV. V lost 0 bases, J lost 3 bases, and 11 bases lay in between. The CDR3 spans 15 residues. The CDR3: CASSLDVGAEETQYF. In nucleotides, the CDR3 is TGTGCCAGCAGCTTAGACGTCGGAGCAGAAGAGACCCAGTACTTC.

The J gene is TRBJ2-1, the V gene TRBV3-1 (or the pseudogene TRBV3-2); TRBD2 matches 7 bases. CDR1 and CDR2 (germline): LGHDT, YNNKEL (reference sequence). The CDR3 runs 17 residues. V lost 4 bases, J lost 7 bases, and 16 bases stayed unmatched. The CDR3, as DNA: TGTGCCAGCAGCCCACGCAAAACCCCTGCAGCGGGGAATGAGCAGTTCTTC. Translating gives CASSPRKTPAAGNEQFF.